This T cell receptor beta chain was observed in a study of OX40 agonist ivuxolimab in advanced cancers. As concerns this clone: Its antigen is unknown.

Assay used: immunoSEQ multiplex PCR; TCRdb lists only in-frame clones, some missing. The table has under 75,000 clones, less than 90% seen once. The germline CDR1 and CDR2 sequences are MGHRA and YSYEKL. V was pared by 0 bases and J by 6 bases, with 9 bases between. This CDR3 region has 14 residues. Study-wide results and caveats: The study found that CD8+ T cells averaged more expanded clones than CD4+.

The specimen was CD4+ or CD8+ T cells sorted from blood, collected in a trial of the OX40 agonist ivuxolimab. The receptor was isolated from an adult with an advanced solid tumor such as melanoma, head and neck, liver or kidney cancer. This rearrangement joins TRBV4-1 to TRBJ2-1, with unresolved D. CDR3 region: CASSQDSVSNEQFF. The CDR3 DNA is TGCGCCAGCAGCCAAGATTCAGTTAGCAATGAGCAGTTCTTC.